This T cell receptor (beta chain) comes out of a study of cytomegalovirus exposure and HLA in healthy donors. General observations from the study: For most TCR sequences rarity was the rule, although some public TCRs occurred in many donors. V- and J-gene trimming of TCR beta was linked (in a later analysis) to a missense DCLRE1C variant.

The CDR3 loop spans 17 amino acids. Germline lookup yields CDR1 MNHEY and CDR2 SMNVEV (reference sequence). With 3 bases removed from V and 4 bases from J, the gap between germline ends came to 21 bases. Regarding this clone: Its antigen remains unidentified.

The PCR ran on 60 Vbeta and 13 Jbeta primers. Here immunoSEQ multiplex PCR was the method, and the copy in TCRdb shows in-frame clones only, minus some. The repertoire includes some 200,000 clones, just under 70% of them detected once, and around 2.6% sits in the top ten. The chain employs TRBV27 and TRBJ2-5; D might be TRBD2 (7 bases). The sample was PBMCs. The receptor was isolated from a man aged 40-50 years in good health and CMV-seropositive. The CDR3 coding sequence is TGTGCCAGCAGTTTGTCCCGTATGGGGGGGCCGGGAGAGACCCAGTACTTC. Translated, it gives CASSLSRMGGPGETQYF.